Following are 24 T cell receptor beta chains from one sample sequenced in a study of T cell responses to AZD1222 COVID-19 vaccine. The table came from immunoSEQ multiplex PCR; TCRdb's copy has only in-frame clones and leaves some out. The table records roughly 100,000 clones, roughly nine tenths of them present only once. Material: peripheral blood, obtained on day 0 of AZD1222 vaccination. Source of these receptors: an adult in good health.

The CDR3 loop reads CASTSRGLGQETQYF. In DNA, the CDR3 is TGTGCCAGCACCTCAAGGGGGCTAGGGCAAGAGACCCAGTACTTC. The V and J genes are TRBV11-2 and TRBJ2-5, with TRBD1 matching over 7 bases. The germline V gene encodes CDR1 SGHAT and CDR2 FQNNGV. The CDR3 runs to 15 residues. The J segment lost 2 bases and the V segment lost 7 bases, leaving 10 bases of the junction unmatched.

The chain carries TRBV6-2 or TRBV6-3 and TRBJ1-5; 8 nucleotides match TRBD1. CDR1 and CDR2 from the germline V gene are MNHEY and SVGEGT. The CDR3 is made up of 18 amino acids. V lost 0 bases, J lost 0 bases, and 7 bases stayed unmatched. The CDR3 loop reads CASSYSNRGLLSNQPQHF. The CDR3 DNA sequence: TGTGCCAGCAGTTACTCTAACAGGGGGTTGCTTAGCAATCAGCCCCAGCATTTT.

The gene calls are TRBV9 and TRBJ2-1, with 11 bases that match TRBD2. This CDR3 spans 15 amino acids. V shed 4 bases, J shed 5 bases, and the junction held 5 bases outside the gene matches. Germline V gene sequence: CDR1 SGDLS, CDR2 YYNGEE. The CDR3 loop is CASSPVLAGDNEQFF. The CDR3 DNA reads TGTGCCAGCAGCCCGGTACTAGCGGGGGACAATGAGCAGTTCTTC.

The V call is TRBV30, the J call TRBJ1-1; 7 bases agree with TRBD1. Losses at the gene ends were 5 bases for V and 0 bases for J; bases not matched to a gene: 3. Germline CDR1 reads GTSNPN; CDR2 reads SVGIG (reference sequence). The CDR3 consists of 13 residues. In DNA, the CDR3 is TGTGCCTGGGCAGGGACAGTGAACACTGAAGCTTTCTTT. Amino acids: CAWAGTVNTEAFF.

The chain joins TRBV19 to TRBJ1-1; 7 bases align to TRBD1. J lost 1 base, V lost 7 bases, and 15 bases had no gene match. Germline CDR1 LNHDA, CDR2 SQIVND (reference sequence). The CDR3 runs to 17 residues. The CDR3 region has the DNA TGTGCCAGTAAATGGTATCAGGGGGAAAGAGGGAACACTGAAGCTTTCTTT. Protein sequence: CASKWYQGERGNTEAFF.

The chain employs TRBV11-3 and TRBJ1-1, with D unresolved. Germline-derived CDR1 and CDR2 are SGHNT and YENEEA. CDR3 length: 12 amino acids. With 5 bases removed from V and 6 bases from J, the gap between germline ends came to 10 bases. The CDR3, as DNA: TGTGCCAGCAGCGAAGGTAGTCCTGAAGCTTTCTTT. Residues: CASSEGSPEAFF. The entire variable domain, with the rest obtained from reference TRBV11-3 and TRBJ1-1, is as follows: EAGVVQSPRYKIIEKKQPVAFWCNPISGHNTLYWYLQNLGQGPELLIRYENEEAVDDSQLPKDRFSAERLKGVDSTLKIQPAELGDSAVYLCASSEGSPEAFFGQGTRLTVV.

This rearrangement joins TRBV6-2 or TRBV6-3 to TRBJ1-2, with D unresolved. V dropped 6 bases and J dropped 7 bases, with 15 bases sitting between them. Per germline, CDR1 MNHEY and CDR2 SVGEGT. The CDR3 runs to 13 residues. The CDR3: CASSPRPSVGYTF. The DNA of the CDR3 is TGTGCCAGCAGCCCCCGACCGTCTGTTGGCTACACCTTC.

This clone was observed a few times. This chain joins TRBV6-2 or TRBV6-3 and TRBJ1-5; TRBD1 matches 7 bases. This CDR3 spans 20 amino acids. Germline lookup yields CDR1 MNHEY and CDR2 SVGEGT. J was trimmed by 0 bases and V by 4 bases; bases with no gene match: 18. The CDR3 here is CASSSSSGRGLVYSNQPQHF. As DNA, the CDR3 is TGTGCCAGCAGTTCATCTTCGGGGAGGGGGCTGGTATATAGCAATCAGCCCCAGCATTTT.

V and J are TRBV19 and TRBJ2-1; D not certain. This CDR3 is 15 amino acids long. CDR1 and CDR2 from the germline V gene are LNHDA and SQIVND (reference sequence). Trimming stripped 0 bases from V and 0 bases from J, with 6 bases between. This CDR3 reads CASSIDRSSYNEQFF. In nucleotides, the CDR3 is TGTGCCAGTAGTATAGACCGGAGCTCCTACAATGAGCAGTTCTTC.

This sequence joins TRBV2 and TRBJ1-2; possibly TRBD1 for D (5 bases). The V end was cut by 6 bases, the J end by 4 bases, with 18 bases between. CDR3 length: 15 amino acids. Germline CDR1 is SNHLY and CDR2 is FYNNEI. The CDR3: CASRLVRVGSYGYTF. Written as DNA, the CDR3 is TGTGCCAGCAGGTTGGTCAGGGTCGGGAGCTATGGCTACACCTTC. The variable domain in full, completed from reference TRBV2 and TRBJ1-2, reads EPEVTQTPSHQVTQMGQEVILRCVPISNHLYFYWYRQILGQKVEFLVSFYNNEISEKSEIFDDQFSVERPDGSNFTLKIRSTKLEDSAMYFCASRLVRVGSYGYTFGSGTRLTVV.

V usage is TRBV5-1 and J usage is TRBJ2-5; perhaps D is TRBD1 or TRBD2 (5 bases each). Trimming left V 5 bases short and J 2 bases short, with 13 bases between. Per germline, CDR1 SGHRS and CDR2 YFSETQ. The CDR3 consists of 14 residues. The CDR3 DNA sequence: TGCGCCAGCAGGGGGGAGCGGTCGCAAGAGACCCAGTACTTC. Translated, it gives CASRGERSQETQYF.

The rearrangement uses TRBV7-9 and TRBJ1-1; D unclear. With 5 bases removed from V and 6 bases from J, the gap between germline ends came to 13 bases. This CDR3 is 13 amino acids long. Germline CDR1 reads SEHNR; CDR2 reads FQNEAQ (reference sequence). This CDR3 is CASSRPPGPEAFF. In DNA, the CDR3 is TGTGCCAGCAGCCGCCCTCCAGGCCCTGAAGCTTTCTTT. The complete variable domain, with remaining parts taken from reference TRBV7-9 and TRBJ1-1, reads DTGVSQNPRHKITKRGQNVTFRCDPISEHNRLYWYRQTLGQGPEFLTYFQNEAQLEKSRLLSDRFSAERPKGSFSTLEIQRTEQGDSAMYLCASSRPPGPEAFFGQGTRLTVV.

This clone was picked up one time. The V and J genes are TRBV3-1 (or the pseudogene TRBV3-2) and TRBJ2-3; D is possibly TRBD1 (6 bases). V dropped 1 base and J dropped 4 bases, with 12 bases sitting between them. CDR3 length: 15 residues. In germline, CDR1 is LGHDT, CDR2 YNNKEL (reference sequence). This chain's CDR3 is CASSQGLQGSDTQYF. The CDR3 coding sequence is TGTGCCAGCAGCCAAGGACTTCAGGGGTCAGATACGCAGTATTTT.

This sequence joins TRBV9 and TRBJ1-3; TRBD1 agrees at 10 bases. V shed 5 bases and J 3 bases; nucleotides not matched to a gene: 5. This CDR3 region has 15 residues. CDR1 SGDLS and CDR2 YYNGEE come from the germline V gene. This CDR3 reads CASSTGTGVGNTIYF. The CDR3 nucleotides are TGTGCCAGCAGTACCGGGACAGGGGTTGGAAACACCATATATTTT. Filled out from reference TRBV9 and TRBJ1-3, the complete variable domain reads DSGVTQTPKHLITATGQRVTLRCSPRSGDLSVYWYQQSLDQGLQFLIQYYNGEERAKGNILERFSAQQFPDLHSELNLSSLELGDSALYFCASSTGTGVGNTIYFGEGSWLTVV.

The chain employs TRBV28 and TRBJ1-2; the D gene is possibly TRBD1 (5 bases). The V end lost 4 bases, the J end lost 4 bases, and 13 bases lay between the germline ends. This CDR3 has 14 residues. CDR1 and CDR2 (germline): MDHEN, SYDVKM. The CDR3 DNA is TGTGCCAGCAGTTCCTTCCATGGGGGCTATGGCTACACCTTC. Amino acids: CASSSFHGGYGYTF.

The count of this clone is one. The chain couples TRBV5-1 to TRBJ2-1, with a weak D call TRBD2 (6 bases). Germline loops: CDR1 SGHRS, CDR2 YFSETQ. Trimming cost V 4 bases and J 4 bases, with 15 bases left between them. This CDR3 has 15 amino acids. The CDR3 DNA sequence: TGCGCCAGCAGCCTTACTAGCTCGGCATACAATGAGCAGTTCTTC. This encodes CASSLTSSAYNEQFF.

The chain is built from TRBV7-2 and TRBJ2-7; 12 positions agree with TRBD2. The CDR3 spans 16 residues. The trim removed 5 bases at V and 4 bases at J, leaving 9 bases unmatched. Germline V gene lookup returns CDR1 SGHTA and CDR2 FQGNSA. The CDR3 bases are TGTGCCAGCAGCCTCCAACACACTAGCGGGGGGTACGAGCAGTACTTC. This translates into CASSLQHTSGGYEQYF.

This clone appeared once. This CDR3 reads CASSIRTSFDEQFF. The CDR3 DNA follows: TGTGCCAGCAGCATAAGGACTAGCTTCGATGAGCAGTTCTTC. This sequence joins TRBV5-4 and TRBJ2-1; 8 nucleotides agree with TRBD2. In germline, CDR1 is SGHNT, CDR2 YYREEE (reference sequence). The length of the CDR3 is 14 residues. Losses at the gene ends were 4 bases for V and 8 bases for J; bases not matched to a gene: 8. Drawing the rest from reference TRBV5-4 and TRBJ2-1, the complete variable domain is ETGVTQSPTHLIKTRGQQVTLRCSSQSGHNTVSWYQQALGQGPQFIFQYYREEENGRGNFPPRFSGLQFPNYSSELNVNALELDDSALYLCASSIRTSFDEQFFGPGTRLTVL.

The chain joins TRBV11-2 to TRBJ2-5; 10 nucleotides align to TRBD2. V shed 1 base, J shed 3 bases, and the junction held 5 bases outside the gene matches. Looked up from germline, CDR1 is SGHAT and CDR2 is FQNNGV. This CDR3 has 16 residues. In DNA form, the CDR3 reads TGTGCCAGCAGCTTAGGACTAGCGGGTCCCGAAGAGACCCAGTACTTC. Its protein product is CASSLGLAGPEETQYF.

This chain links TRBV6-6 with TRBJ2-7; either TRBD1 or TRBD2 may supply D (5 bases each). The CDR3 consists of 14 residues. Germline V gene sequence: CDR1 MNHNY, CDR2 SVGAGI (reference sequence). V lost 7 bases and J 0 bases, leaving 13 bases between the germline ends. The CDR3 loop reads CASTRAGISYEQYF. The CDR3 DNA reads as TGTGCCAGCACGAGGGCAGGGATCTCCTACGAGCAGTACTTC.

This chain links TRBV2 with TRBJ1-1, with a weak D call TRBD1 (5 bases). Germline V gene data show CDR1 as SNHLY and CDR2 as FYNNEI. CDR3 length: 12 residues. The ends were cut back, 3 bases at V and 6 bases at J, with 8 bases in the middle. The CDR3 sequence is CASSDRGAEAFF. The CDR3 coding sequence is TGTGCCAGCAGTGATCGAGGGGCTGAAGCTTTCTTT.

V and J are TRBV5-8 and TRBJ1-1; TRBD1 matches at 8 bases. Losses at the gene ends were 4 bases for V and 6 bases for J; bases not matched to a gene: 8. The germline gives CDR1 SGHTS, CDR2 YDEGEE. The CDR3 has 14 amino acids. CDR3 loop: CASSNPDRDSEAFF. DNA for the CDR3: TGTGCCAGCAGCAACCCGGACAGGGATTCTGAAGCTTTCTTT.

This chain connects TRBV7-2 to TRBJ1-1; 9 bases agree with TRBD1. The V segment lost 4 bases and the J segment 10 bases; nucleotides outside the gene matches: 10. The CDR3 runs to 14 residues. Germline V lookup: CDR1 SGHTA, CDR2 FQGNSA. CDR3 sequence reads: CASSYFTGGAGAFF. CDR3 in DNA: TGTGCCAGCAGCTACTTTACAGGGGGCGCCGGAGCTTTCTTT.

The chain joins TRBV7-2 to TRBJ1-3; no firm D call. Germline CDR1 and CDR2: SGHTA and FQGNSA. This CDR3 is 11 amino acids long. Trimming cost V 1 base and J 10 bases, with 5 bases left between them. CDR3 in amino acids: CASSLGGTIYF. DNA for the CDR3: TGTGCCAGCAGCTTAGGGGGAACCATATATTTT.